This passage covers 13 T cell receptor beta chains from one sample sequenced in a study of cytomegalovirus exposure and HLA in healthy donors. PCR primers comprised 60 Vbeta and 13 Jbeta primers. TCRdb keeps only in-frame clones here, not all; method: immunoSEQ multiplex PCR. Of about 150,000 clones listed, roughly 85% are singletons. Sequenced sample: PBMCs. The receptor set was obtained from a man aged 35-49 years in good health and CMV-seropositive.

This rearrangement joins TRBV5-6 to TRBJ2-3; 15 nucleotides align to TRBD2. This CDR3 contains 15 residues. The junction had 2 bases not matched to a gene; V was cut back by 4 bases and J by 5 bases. Germline assignment: CDR1 SGHDT and CDR2 YYEEEE. The DNA for the CDR3 is TGTGCCAGCAGCGCGGGACTAGCGGGAGGAGATACGCAGTATTTT. Its translation: CASSAGLAGGDTQYF.

The V call is TRBV11-2, the J call TRBJ1-5; D not certain. There are 13 residues in the CDR3. Trimming shortened V by 6 bases and J by 1 base, and 7 bases separated the two germline ends. Looked up from germline, CDR1 is SGHAT and CDR2 is FQNNGV. CDR3 amino acids: CASSPGSNQPQHF. CDR3 nucleotides: TGTGCCAGCAGTCCAGGCAGCAATCAGCCCCAGCATTTT.

The rearrangement links TRBV19 to TRBJ2-2; D is undetermined. Germline-derived CDR1 and CDR2 are LNHDA and SQIVND (reference sequence). V shed 3 bases and J shed 3 bases, with 11 bases lying between them. The CDR3 is 15 residues long. The CDR3 nucleotides are TGTGCCAGTAGTATGTCCTTGGGCGACACCGGGGAGCTGTTTTTT. It codes for CASSMSLGDTGELFF.

The chain combines TRBV7-3 with TRBJ2-1, with 11 bases fitting TRBD2. CDR3 size: 16 residues. The germline V gene encodes CDR1 SGHTA and CDR2 FQGTGA. V was pared by 7 bases and J by 5 bases, with 10 bases of the junction left unmatched. In DNA, the CDR3 is TGTGCCAGCACGATAACCGGGACTAGCGGCAACAATGAGCAGTTCTTC. As protein: CASTITGTSGNNEQFF.

This clone was found once. This chain uses TRBV30 with TRBJ1-3, with D uncertain. The CDR3 sequence is 14 residues long. Germline assignment: CDR1 GTSNPN and CDR2 SVGIG (reference sequence). Trimming removed 0 bases from V and 3 bases from J, with 9 bases in between. In DNA, the CDR3 is TGTGCCTGGAGTGTACGAGGCAGTGGAAACACCATATATTTT. The encoded protein is CAWSVRGSGNTIYF.

This chain uses TRBV6-6 with TRBJ2-5; the D gene is possibly TRBD2 (6 bases). The germline V gene encodes CDR1 MNHNY and CDR2 SVGAGI (reference sequence). The CDR3 contains 14 residues. Trimming cost V 4 bases and J 0 bases, with 9 bases left between them. The CDR3 region has the DNA TGTGCCAGCAGTTCCGGGGGAAACCAAGAGACCCAGTACTTC. Translated, it gives CASSSGGNQETQYF.

The chain joins TRBV7-9 to TRBJ2-7; D is ambiguous. CDR3 length equals 14 residues. From germline, CDR1 is SEHNR and CDR2 FQNEAQ (reference sequence). Trimming took off 1 base at V and 3 bases at J, with 10 bases between the two ends. In nucleotides, the CDR3 is TGTGCCAGCAGCTTAGGTAACACCGACTACGAGCAGTACTTC. This sequence encodes CASSLGNTDYEQYF.

In its sample, this clone was seen once. This CDR3 is also generated by other DNA sequences in the sample. V gene TRBV7-2 combines with J gene TRBJ2-5, with a possible D match to TRBD1 (6 bases). Trimming shortened V by 3 bases and J by 6 bases, and 14 bases separated the two germline ends. The CDR3 is made up of 14 amino acids. Looked up from germline, CDR1 is SGHTA and CDR2 is FQGNSA. DNA of the CDR3: TGTGCCAGCAGCTTGGTCGACAGGTTAAAGACCCAGTACTTC. It is translated as CASSLVDRLKTQYF.

V and J are TRBV5-8 and TRBJ2-2, with a tentative D call TRBD2 (5 bases). This CDR3 has 17 residues. Trimming took 6 bases from V and 4 from J, leaving 22 bases between them. Looked up from germline, CDR1 is SGHTS and CDR2 is YDEGEE. The CDR3 DNA reads as TGTGCCAGCAACTTTCTGGTGGCTAGCAGTCGCACCGGGGAGCTGTTTTTT. It specifies CASNFLVASSRTGELFF.

The chain uses TRBV7-9 and TRBJ1-1; D is unclear. Trimming cost V 0 bases and J 14 bases, with 13 bases left between them. Looked up from germline, CDR1 is SEHNR and CDR2 is FQNEAQ (reference sequence). The CDR3 extends over 12 amino acids. The CDR3 region has the DNA TGTGCCAGCAGCTTAGCGGAGGTTGGCGCCTTCTTT. This sequence encodes CASSLAEVGAFF.

As concerns this clone: This CDR3 is also generated by other DNA sequences in the sample. The rearrangement links TRBV30 to TRBJ1-5, with a weak D call TRBD1 (6 bases). Looked up from germline, CDR1 is GTSNPN and CDR2 is SVGIG (reference sequence). This CDR3 has 14 residues. The V end was cut by 3 bases, the J end by 2 bases, with 11 bases between. The CDR3 region is CAWRGPGGNQPQHF. CDR3 nucleotide sequence: TGTGCCTGGAGGGGGCCAGGGGGCAATCAGCCCCAGCATTTT.

V and J are TRBV29-1 and TRBJ2-3; 11 nucleotides match TRBD2. Trimming took 3 bases from V and 5 from J; bases not matched to a gene: 7. There are 15 residues in the CDR3. In germline, CDR1 is SQVTM, CDR2 ANQGSEA. Here the CDR3 DNA reads TGCAGCGTTGAGTTCCTAGCGGGAGGCGTAGATACGCAGTATTTT. Translation: CSVEFLAGGVDTQYF.

The chain is built from TRBV5-1 and TRBJ1-2; 8 bases align to TRBD1. The CDR3 runs to 14 residues. The ends lost 3 bases at V and 6 bases at J; junction bases unmatched: 7. The germline gives CDR1 SGHRS, CDR2 YFSETQ. Here the CDR3 reads CASSYDRGTNGYTF. Written as DNA, the CDR3 is TGCGCCAGCAGCTACGACAGGGGTACTAATGGCTACACCTTC. The variable domain in full, with the rest retrieved from reference TRBV5-1 and TRBJ1-2, is KAGVTQTPRYLIKTRGQQVTLSCSPISGHRSVSWYQQTPGQGLQFLFEYFSETQRNKGNFPGRFSGRQFSNSRSEMNVSTLELGDSALYLCASSYDRGTNGYTFGSGTRLTVV.